The sequence of this T cell receptor beta chain was determined in a study of neurological immune-mediated disorders. General observations from the study: There were no CDR3 amino acid sequences shared by expanded clones across subjects, a result suggesting private repertoires in all groups. The most TCR clonal expansion was seen in HTLV-1-associated myelopathy, whereas the least was seen in multiple sclerosis, below the level in healthy controls.

TCRdb called the 5' RACE reads again in MiXCR, with one record for every CDR3 protein. Among 30,000 to 40,000 distinct CDR3 sequences listed, around 6.8% were seen once. In its sample, this clonotype was seen many times. Antigen specificity is unknown. V gave up 7 bases and J gave up 7 bases; unmatched junction bases: 10. This CDR3 is 14 amino acids long. Germline CDR1 reads ENHRY; CDR2 reads SYGVKD. This TCR was recovered from a middle-aged woman in good health. This rearrangement joins TRBV10-3 to TRBJ1-5, with 7 bases fitting TRBD1. The sample taken for sequencing was PBMCs. CDR3 in amino acids: CAIKPQGGGQPQHF. The CDR3 DNA reads as TGTGCCATCAAACCCCAGGGGGGGGGGCAGCCCCAGCATTTT.